A single sample gave rise to the 29 T cell receptor beta chains below, sequenced in a study of T cells in localized non-small cell lung cancer. TCRdb's copy holds only in-frame clones and misses some; the assay was immunoSEQ multiplex PCR. The sample has around 29,000 clones, 78% seen once. The source material was peripheral blood, sampled before any cancer treatment. The source is a male donor aged 60 or older with stage II squamous cell lung carcinoma.

The chain couples TRBV6-1 to TRBJ2-3; a weak D match, TRBD1 (6 bases). Germline V CDR1 and CDR2: MNHNS, SASEGT. The CDR3 runs to 14 residues. Trimming pared 6 bases from V and 3 bases from J, leaving 13 bases between. The CDR3, as DNA: TGTGCCAGCAGCTACAGGGTAATGACAGATACGCAGTATTTT. Protein: CASSYRVMTDTQYF.

The CDR3 spells CASSQKRSRQVFEQYF. The DNA for the CDR3 is TGTGCCAGCAGCCAGAAACGTTCTAGGCAGGTGTTTGAGCAGTACTTC. V and J are TRBV16 and TRBJ2-7; no clear D. V gave up 3 bases and J gave up 7 bases, with 22 bases separating them. CDR3 size: 16 residues. Germline V gene lookup returns CDR1 KGHSY and CDR2 FQNENV.

This sequence joins TRBV5-1 and TRBJ1-4; D gene unclear. V lost 6 bases to trimming and J lost 0 bases, with 6 bases between them. The CDR3 loop spans 13 amino acids. Germline loops: CDR1 SGHRS, CDR2 YFSETQ. In DNA form, the CDR3 reads TGCGCCAGCAAACGAGCAACTAATGAAAAACTGTTTTTT. Amino acids: CASKRATNEKLFF. The variable domain in full, completed from reference TRBV5-1 and TRBJ1-4, reads KAGVTQTPRYLIKTRGQQVTLSCSPISGHRSVSWYQQTPGQGLQFLFEYFSETQRNKGNFPGRFSGRQFSNSRSEMNVSTLELGDSALYLCASKRATNEKLFFGSGTQLSVL.

This clone was observed a few times. J is TRBJ1-4 and V is TRBV6-5; 7 bases align to TRBD1. The CDR3 extends over 14 amino acids. The germline gives CDR1 MNHEY, CDR2 SVGAGI. V shed 4 bases and J 7 bases; nucleotides not matched to a gene: 6. CDR3 in amino acids: CASSSRTGFEKLFF. In nucleotides, the CDR3 is TGTGCCAGCAGTTCCCGGACAGGTTTTGAAAAACTGTTTTTT.

This clone has just a few counts. This probably arose from a read error, given a far larger clone one base away. Other DNA sequences in this specimen translate into the identical CDR3. The chain carries TRBV5-1 and TRBJ1-5; no definite D call. V was pared by 1 base and J by 7 bases, with 12 bases between. Germline V gene lookup returns CDR1 SGHRS and CDR2 YFSETQ. The CDR3 loop spans 14 amino acids. CDR3 residues: CASSLNQASQPQHF. The CDR3 region has the DNA TGCGCCAGCAGCTTGAATCAGGCCTCCCAGCCCCAGCATTTT.

The chain links TRBV5-6 to TRBJ2-5; a possible D gene is TRBD2 (6 bases). Between the trimmed V and J ends, which lost 10 bases and 4 bases, there was a span of 29 bases. The CDR3 contains 17 residues. The germline V gene has CDR1 SGHDT and CDR2 YYEEEE. The CDR3 is CASEPQLRGTLRETQYF. CDR3 coding DNA: TGTGCCTCCGAACCGCAGCTTCGAGGGACTTTAAGAGAGACCCAGTACTTC.

By sample fraction, this clone is large. This chain connects TRBV6-1 to TRBJ1-1, with TRBD1 matching over 7 bases. The germline CDR1 and CDR2 sequences are MNHNS and SASEGT. V lost 1 base to trimming and J lost 4 bases; unmatched junction nucleotides: 3. This CDR3 is 14 amino acids long. DNA of the CDR3: TGTGCCAGCAGTGAAGTAGGGGGCCGCACTGAAGCTTTCTTT. Translating gives CASSEVGGRTEAFF.

The CDR3 region has the DNA TGTGCCAGCAGTGAAGTGAAAGCCGGGGAGCTGTTTTTT. This sequence encodes CASSEVKAGELFF. The chain recombines TRBV2 with TRBJ2-2; no firm D call. CDR3 size: 13 residues. V was shortened by 1 base and J by 6 bases, with 6 bases between the two germline ends. Germline CDR1 and CDR2: SNHLY and FYNNEI.

This chain uses TRBV2 with TRBJ1-6; TRBD1 matches at 7 bases. CDR1 SNHLY and CDR2 FYNNEI come from the germline V gene. V dropped 1 base and J dropped 7; count of bases not matched to a gene: 1. This CDR3 comprises 14 residues. The CDR3 DNA sequence: TGTGCCAGCAGTGAAGGCAGGGGGAATTCACCCCTCCACTTT. This sequence encodes CASSEGRGNSPLHF.

This clone showed up just once. The genes are TRBV12-5 and TRBJ1-5; D ambiguous. The CDR3 is 18 amino acids. V gave up 2 bases and J gave up 2 bases, with 19 bases separating them. CDR1 is LGHNT, CDR2 FRNRAP, per germline. As DNA, the CDR3 is TGTGCTAGTGGTTTGTCGACGTGGGAAATGGAGGGCAATCAGCCCCAGCATTTT. Translation: CASGLSTWEMEGNQPQHF.

J is TRBJ2-3 and V is TRBV2; weak D call: TRBD1 (6 bases). CDR3 length: 15 residues. Germline-derived CDR1 and CDR2 are SNHLY and FYNNEI. Trimming took off 3 bases at V and 4 bases at J, with 14 bases between the two ends. The chain's CDR3 is CASSDYGGGPDTQYF. CDR3 nucleotides: TGTGCCAGCAGTGATTATGGTGGGGGCCCAGATACGCAGTATTTT.

The CDR3 DNA sequence: TGCGCCAGCAGCCTGGACTCTACCACGCAGTATTTT. Translated, it gives CASSLDSTTQYF. The chain joins TRBV5-1 to TRBJ2-3; D perhaps matches TRBD2 (5 bases). V was shortened by 4 bases and J by 9 bases, with 12 bases between the two germline ends. Per the germline V gene, CDR1 is SGHRS and CDR2 is YFSETQ. The CDR3 sequence is 12 residues long.

This clone has more than one count but fewer than ten. V and J are TRBV30 and TRBJ2-7, with D possibly matching TRBD2 (5 bases). Trimming stripped 4 bases from V and 4 bases from J, with 26 bases between. The CDR3 covers 17 residues. Looked up from germline, CDR1 is GTSNPN and CDR2 is SVGIG (reference sequence). CDR3 protein: CAWNGAGGWGAHYEQYF. The CDR3 DNA follows: TGTGCCTGGAACGGTGCCGGAGGTTGGGGTGCGCATTACGAGCAGTACTTC. Drawing the rest from reference TRBV30 and TRBJ2-7, the complete variable domain is SQTIHQWPATLVQPVGSPLSLECTVEGTSNPNLYWYRQAAGRGLQLLFYSVGIGQISSEVPQNLSASRPQDRQFILSSKKLLLSDSGFYLCAWNGAGGWGAHYEQYFGPGTRLTVT.

V gene TRBV27 combines with J gene TRBJ2-7, with 8 bases lining up with TRBD1. Germline trimming cut 3 bases from V and 4 bases from J; bases unmatched to any gene: 5. This CDR3 contains 14 residues. Germline values: CDR1 MNHEY, CDR2 SMNVEV (reference sequence). The CDR3 reads CASSFGTGGYEQYF. The CDR3 DNA follows: TGTGCCAGCAGTTTTGGTACAGGGGGTTACGAGCAGTACTTC.

This clone has more than one count but fewer than ten. This chain uses TRBV19 with TRBJ2-5; 9 nucleotides agree with TRBD1. V shed 3 bases and J 6 bases; nucleotides not matched to a gene: 5. Germline loops: CDR1 LNHDA, CDR2 SQIVND (reference sequence). The CDR3 spans 14 residues. CDR3 loop: CASSISGQGKTQYF. The CDR3 DNA reads TGTGCCAGTAGTATCTCGGGACAGGGCAAGACCCAGTACTTC.

This chain joins TRBV7-3 and TRBJ2-5; 9 bases are shared with TRBD1. The assigned J gene may be wrong: the sequence end matches TRBJ2-7 better. From germline, CDR1 is SGHTA and CDR2 FQGTGA. This CDR3 contains 13 residues. CDR3: CASSLQDRGEQYF. The CDR3 bases are TGTGCCAGCAGCTTACAGGACAGGGGCGAGCAGTACTTC.

J is TRBJ2-7 and V is TRBV30, with D perhaps matching TRBD1 (5 bases). V lost 4 bases and J 2 bases, leaving 12 bases between the germline ends. CDR1 and CDR2 (germline): GTSNPN, SVGIG (reference sequence). The CDR3 covers 13 residues. CDR3 residues: CAWNDGAAYEQYF. In DNA form, the CDR3 reads TGTGCCTGGAATGATGGGGCCGCCTACGAGCAGTACTTC.

The V gene is TRBV5-6, the J gene TRBJ2-1; D is perhaps TRBD1 (6 bases). This CDR3 region has 17 residues. Germline CDR1 and CDR2: SGHDT and YYEEEE. Trimming removed 4 bases at V and 6 bases at J, with 23 bases between. The CDR3 region is CASSGAWSRDKFNEQFF. Here the CDR3 DNA reads TGTGCCAGCAGCGGAGCCTGGTCCCGGGACAAGTTCAATGAGCAGTTCTTC.

This clone occurred once. The rearrangement uses TRBV28 and TRBJ2-2; D may be TRBD1 (5 bases). This CDR3 is 14 amino acids long. The V gene's germline CDR1 is MDHEN and CDR2 SYDVKM. With 8 bases removed from V and 6 bases from J, the gap between germline ends came to 16 bases. The CDR3 spells CASVARGNAGELFF. As DNA, the CDR3 is TGTGCCAGCGTGGCAAGGGGCAACGCCGGGGAGCTGTTTTTT. Full variable domain (missing parts from reference TRBV28 and TRBJ2-2): DVKVTQSSRYLVKRTGEKVFLECVQDMDHENMFWYRQDPGLGLRLIYFSYDVKMKEKGDIPEGYSVSREKKERFSLILESASTNQTSMYLCASVARGNAGELFFGEGSRLTVL.

The genes are TRBV6-6 and TRBJ2-3; D possibly corresponds to TRBD2 (6 bases). From germline, CDR1 is MNHNY and CDR2 SVGAGI (reference sequence). V was trimmed by 6 bases and J by 6 bases, leaving 10 bases between them. This CDR3 region has 12 residues. The CDR3 DNA reads TGTGCCAGCAGCCGTCGGGGGGATACGCAGTATTTT. Translating gives CASSRRGDTQYF.

The CDR3 sequence: CASSLLSAGQNTGELFF. In DNA form, the CDR3 reads TGTGCCAGCAGTTTACTTTCAGCGGGACAGAACACCGGGGAGCTGTTTTTT. The chain couples TRBV27 to TRBJ2-2; D is possibly TRBD2 (7 bases). Germline lookup yields CDR1 MNHEY and CDR2 SMNVEV (reference sequence). V was pared by 2 bases and J by 1 base, with 14 bases between. The CDR3 has 17 residues.

V usage is TRBV11-2 and J usage is TRBJ2-7; 8 bases align to TRBD1. The V and J ends lost 3 bases and 3 bases, in that order; junction bases with no gene match: 7. This CDR3 has 15 amino acids. Per the germline V gene, CDR1 is SGHAT and CDR2 is FQNNGV. The CDR3 reads CASSFRTGYNYEQYF. As DNA, the CDR3 is TGTGCCAGCAGCTTCCGGACAGGGTATAACTACGAGCAGTACTTC.

This clone has a handful of counts. The chain has TRBV11-2 and TRBJ2-7, with a tentative D call TRBD1 (6 bases). Germline CDR1 is SGHAT and CDR2 is FQNNGV. V was trimmed by 5 bases and J by 1 base, leaving 12 bases between them. This CDR3 region has 14 residues. CDR3 nucleotides: TGTGCCAGCAGCCCCCCGGACAGATCCTACGAGCAGTACTTC. Translated: CASSPPDRSYEQYF.

The chain uses TRBV18 and TRBJ1-2, with D perhaps matching TRBD1 (6 bases). Germline CDR1 KGHSH, CDR2 LQKENI. This CDR3 comprises 17 residues. Trimming cost V 2 bases and J 2 bases, with 18 bases left between them. DNA for the CDR3: TGTGCCAGCTCACCAGGGGGGCAGTCAACCTTGAACTATGGCTACACCTTC. Translated: CASSPGGQSTLNYGYTF.

The chain recombines TRBV19 with TRBJ2-7, with D unclear. The V end was cut by 2 bases, the J end by 0 bases, with 8 bases between. The CDR3 totals 14 residues. Germline CDR1 and CDR2: LNHDA and SQIVND (reference sequence). CDR3 region: CASSIQVSSYEQYF. The CDR3 nucleotides read TGTGCCAGTAGTATACAGGTGAGCTCCTACGAGCAGTACTTC.

This clone was counted between two and nine times. The chain is built from TRBV25-1 and TRBJ2-5; tentatively, D is TRBD1 or TRBD2 (5 bases each). In germline, CDR1 is MGHDK, CDR2 SYGVNS. CDR3 length: 16 residues. Between the trimmed V and J ends, which lost 3 bases and 0 bases, there was a span of 14 bases. CDR3 sequence: CASSDTRGRYQETQYF. The CDR3 bases are TGTGCCAGCAGTGATACGAGGGGCCGGTACCAAGAGACCCAGTACTTC.

V usage is TRBV6-5 and J usage is TRBJ2-5; either TRBD1 or TRBD2 may fit D (5 bases each). The germline gives CDR1 MNHEY, CDR2 SVGAGI. The CDR3 length is 13 residues. V was trimmed by 4 bases and J by 4 bases, leaving 10 bases between them. The chain's CDR3 is CASSSPGTETQYF. DNA of the CDR3: TGTGCCAGCAGTTCCCCCGGGACAGAGACCCAGTACTTC.

The chain uses TRBV30 and TRBJ1-2; tentatively, D is TRBD1 (6 bases). The CDR3 is made up of 13 amino acids. Germline V gives CDR1 GTSNPN, CDR2 SVGIG (reference sequence). V was cut by 6 bases and J by 5 bases, with 16 bases left in between. The chain's CDR3 is CACRGASRYGYTF. For the CDR3, the DNA is TGTGCCTGCCGGGGGGCCTCGAGGTATGGCTACACCTTC. Full variable domain (remainder filled in from reference TRBV30 and TRBJ1-2): SQTIHQWPATLVQPVGSPLSLECTVEGTSNPNLYWYRQAAGRGLQLLFYSVGIGQISSEVPQNLSASRPQDRQFILSSKKLLLSDSGFYLCACRGASRYGYTFGSGTRLTVV.

V gene TRBV6-1 combines with J gene TRBJ1-2; D gene ambiguous. CDR3 length: 15 residues. V was trimmed by 3 bases and J by 0 bases, leaving 11 bases between them. Germline V gene sequence: CDR1 MNHNS, CDR2 SASEGT. This CDR3 reads CASSEAGSPNYGYTF. The CDR3 DNA follows: TGTGCCAGCAGTGAGGCGGGTTCCCCTAACTATGGCTACACCTTC.